What follows is one TCR beta chain and its context. Antigen specificity is unknown. Primers: 60 Vbeta forward and 13 Jbeta reverse. Clones were read by immunoSEQ multiplex PCR, and TCRdb kept only the in-frame ones, dropping some. The sample holds approximately 140,000 clones; approximately 80% are singletons and the top ten take around 2.4%. This entry is derived from a study of cytomegalovirus exposure and HLA in healthy donors. Findings and caveats of the study: In a later analysis, common viral pathogens appeared linked to several of the most significant clusters.

The V gene's germline CDR1 is MDHEN and CDR2 SYDVKM. The length of the CDR3 is 13 residues. V was clipped by 5 bases and J by 6 bases, with 13 bases between them. The chain carries TRBV28 and TRBJ1-2; D perhaps matches TRBD1 (5 bases). The source is a male donor in good health and CMV-seronegative. Material for sequencing was PBMCs. CDR3 sequence reads: CASSPRRDDGYTF. The DNA for the CDR3 is TGTGCCAGCAGTCCCCGCAGGGATGATGGCTACACCTTC.